The present T cell receptor beta chain was sequenced within a study of T-cell reconstitution after alpha-beta-depleted transplantation in children. By sample fraction, this clonotype is medium-sized. V was trimmed by 4 bases and J by 6 bases, leaving 7 bases between them. This CDR3 comprises 13 residues. Germline V CDR1 and CDR2: LNHNV, YYDKDF (reference sequence). Unique molecular identifiers were incorporated into the prepared TCRbeta library. In TCRdb, the PCR reads were re-called with MiXCR into one record per CDR3 protein. The data contain about 4,700 distinct CDR3 sequences, 6.5% to 8% of them seen just once; the ten biggest clones take up 1.8%.

Sequencing was performed on PBMCs, mostly from graft donor cells, taken 60 days after TCRalphabeta/CD19-depleted stem cell transplant. This rearrangement joins TRBV15 to TRBJ1-6; D unclear. The receptor was isolated from a boy less than two years old who had a stem cell transplant for SCID, so the T cells may come from the graft donor. The CDR3 is CATSMDPNSPLHF. CDR3 sequence (DNA): TGTGCCACCAGCATGGACCCTAATTCACCCCTCCACTTT.